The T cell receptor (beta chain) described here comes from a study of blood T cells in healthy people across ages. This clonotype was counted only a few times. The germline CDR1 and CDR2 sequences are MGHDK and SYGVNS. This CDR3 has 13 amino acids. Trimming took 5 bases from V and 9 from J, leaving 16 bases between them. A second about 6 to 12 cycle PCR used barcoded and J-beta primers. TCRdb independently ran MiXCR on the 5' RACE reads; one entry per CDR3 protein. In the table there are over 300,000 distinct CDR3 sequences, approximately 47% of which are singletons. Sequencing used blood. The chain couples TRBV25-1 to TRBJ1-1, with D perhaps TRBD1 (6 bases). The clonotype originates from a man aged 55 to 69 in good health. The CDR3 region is CASSTRRGTKAFF. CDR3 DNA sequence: TGTGCCAGCAGTACCCGGAGAGGGACAAAAGCTTTCTTT.